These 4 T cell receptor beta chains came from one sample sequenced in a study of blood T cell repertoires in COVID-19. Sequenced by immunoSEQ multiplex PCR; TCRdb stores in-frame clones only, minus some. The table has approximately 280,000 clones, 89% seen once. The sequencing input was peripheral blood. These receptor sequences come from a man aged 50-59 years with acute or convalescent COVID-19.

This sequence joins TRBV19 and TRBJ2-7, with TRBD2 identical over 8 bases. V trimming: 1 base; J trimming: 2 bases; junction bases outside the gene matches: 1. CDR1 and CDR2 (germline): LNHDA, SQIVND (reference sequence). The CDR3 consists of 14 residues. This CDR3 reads CASSIVSGAYEQYF. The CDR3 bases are TGTGCCAGTAGTATAGTTAGCGGGGCCTACGAGCAGTACTTC.

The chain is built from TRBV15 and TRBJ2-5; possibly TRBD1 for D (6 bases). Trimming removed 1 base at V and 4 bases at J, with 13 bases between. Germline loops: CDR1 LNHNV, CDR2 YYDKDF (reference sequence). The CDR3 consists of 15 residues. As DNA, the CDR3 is TGTGCCACCAGCAGAGGTGGGGGCGGTTTAGAGACCCAGTACTTC. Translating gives CATSRGGGGLETQYF.

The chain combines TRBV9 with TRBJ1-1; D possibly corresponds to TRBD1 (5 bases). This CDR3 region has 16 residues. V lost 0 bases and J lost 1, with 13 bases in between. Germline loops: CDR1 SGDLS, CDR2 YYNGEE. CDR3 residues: CASSVGRGSWNTEAFF. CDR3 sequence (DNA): TGTGCCAGCAGCGTAGGAAGGGGCAGTTGGAACACTGAAGCTTTCTTT.

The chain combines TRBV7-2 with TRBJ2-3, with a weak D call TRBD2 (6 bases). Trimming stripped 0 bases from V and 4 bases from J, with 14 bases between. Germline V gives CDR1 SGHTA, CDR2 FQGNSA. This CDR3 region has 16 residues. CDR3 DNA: TGTGCCAGCAGCTTAGCGGGCGGGGTTGGCCCAGATACGCAGTATTTT. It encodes CASSLAGGVGPDTQYF. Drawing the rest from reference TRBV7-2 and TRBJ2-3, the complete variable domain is GAGVSQSPSNKVTEKGKDVELRCDPISGHTALYWYRQSLGQGLEFLIYFQGNSAPDKSGLPSDRFSAERTGGSVSTLTIQRTQQEDSAVYLCASSLAGGVGPDTQYFGPGTRLTVL.